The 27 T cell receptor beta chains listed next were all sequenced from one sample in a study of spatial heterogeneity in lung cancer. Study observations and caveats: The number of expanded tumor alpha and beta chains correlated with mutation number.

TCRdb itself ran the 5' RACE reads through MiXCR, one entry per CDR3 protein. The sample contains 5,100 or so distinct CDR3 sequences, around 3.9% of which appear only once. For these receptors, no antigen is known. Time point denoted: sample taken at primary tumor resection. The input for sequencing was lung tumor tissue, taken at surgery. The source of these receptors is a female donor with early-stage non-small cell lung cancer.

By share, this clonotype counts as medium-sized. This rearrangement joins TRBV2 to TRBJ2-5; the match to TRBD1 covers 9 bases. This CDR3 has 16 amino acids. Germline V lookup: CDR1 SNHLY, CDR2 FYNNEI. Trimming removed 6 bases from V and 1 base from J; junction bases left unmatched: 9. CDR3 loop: CASSDRDREGQETQYF. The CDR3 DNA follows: TGTGCCAGCAGCGACCGGGACAGGGAGGGCCAAGAGACCCAGTACTTC.

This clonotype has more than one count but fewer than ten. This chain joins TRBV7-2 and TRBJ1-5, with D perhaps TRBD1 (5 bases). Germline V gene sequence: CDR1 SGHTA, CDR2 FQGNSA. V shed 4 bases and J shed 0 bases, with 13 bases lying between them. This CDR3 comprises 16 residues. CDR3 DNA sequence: TGTGCCAGCAGCTCGGGACCGGCCACTAGCAATCAGCCCCAGCATTTT. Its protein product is CASSSGPATSNQPQHF.

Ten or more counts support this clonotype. CDR3 sequence reads: CASKDSLNTEAFF. CDR3 coding DNA: TGTGCCAGCAAGGACAGTCTGAACACTGAAGCTTTCTTT. This chain joins TRBV6-6 and TRBJ1-1; a weak D match, TRBD1 (6 bases). The ends were cut back, 7 bases at V and 0 bases at J, with 9 bases in the middle. The CDR3 extends over 13 amino acids. Germline V CDR1 and CDR2: MNHNY, SVGAGI (reference sequence).

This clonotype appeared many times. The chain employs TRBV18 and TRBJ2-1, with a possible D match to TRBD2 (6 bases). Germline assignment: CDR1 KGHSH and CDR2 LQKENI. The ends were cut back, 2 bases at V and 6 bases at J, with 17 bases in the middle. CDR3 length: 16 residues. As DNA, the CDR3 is TGTGCCAGCTCACCAGGGGAAGGGAGGAGTGTCAATGAGCAGTTCTTC. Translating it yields CASSPGEGRSVNEQFF.

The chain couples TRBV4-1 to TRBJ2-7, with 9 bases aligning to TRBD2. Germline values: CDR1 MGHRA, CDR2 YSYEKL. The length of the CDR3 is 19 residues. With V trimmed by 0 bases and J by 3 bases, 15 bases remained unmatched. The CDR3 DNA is TGCGCCAGCAGCCAAGAAAGGGTCCTGACTAGCGGAGGGGTCTACGAGCAGTACTTC. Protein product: CASSQERVLTSGGVYEQYF.

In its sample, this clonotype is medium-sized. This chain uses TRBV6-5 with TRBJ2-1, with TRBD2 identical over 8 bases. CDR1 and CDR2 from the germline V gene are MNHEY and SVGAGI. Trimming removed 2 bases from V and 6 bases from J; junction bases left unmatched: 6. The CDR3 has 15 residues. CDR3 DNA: TGTGCCAGCAGTTACGACGGGAGGGACGGCAATGAGCAGTTCTTC. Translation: CASSYDGRDGNEQFF.

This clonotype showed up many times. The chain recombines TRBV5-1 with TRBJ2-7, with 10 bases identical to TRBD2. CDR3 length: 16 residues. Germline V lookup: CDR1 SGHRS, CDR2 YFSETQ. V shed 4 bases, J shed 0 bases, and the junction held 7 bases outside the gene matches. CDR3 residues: CASSLGLAESSYEQYF. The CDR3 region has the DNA TGCGCCAGCAGCCTAGGACTAGCGGAGAGCTCCTACGAGCAGTACTTC.

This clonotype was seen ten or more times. The CDR3: CASSYSTGGIFAGELFF. The CDR3, as DNA: TGTGCCAGCAGTTACTCGACAGGAGGGATATTCGCCGGGGAGCTGTTTTTT. V gene TRBV6-5 combines with J gene TRBJ2-2, with D possibly being TRBD1 or TRBD2 (6 bases each). CDR3 length: 17 residues. V was pared by 0 bases and J by 6 bases, with 17 bases between. From germline, CDR1 is MNHEY and CDR2 SVGAGI.

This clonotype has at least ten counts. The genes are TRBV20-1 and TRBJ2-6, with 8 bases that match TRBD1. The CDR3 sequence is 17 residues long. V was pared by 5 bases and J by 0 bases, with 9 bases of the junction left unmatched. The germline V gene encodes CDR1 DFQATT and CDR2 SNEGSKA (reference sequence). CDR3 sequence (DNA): TGCAGTGCTGGCCGGACAGGGATTATCTCTGGGGCCAACGTCCTGACTTTC. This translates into CSAGRTGIISGANVLTF.

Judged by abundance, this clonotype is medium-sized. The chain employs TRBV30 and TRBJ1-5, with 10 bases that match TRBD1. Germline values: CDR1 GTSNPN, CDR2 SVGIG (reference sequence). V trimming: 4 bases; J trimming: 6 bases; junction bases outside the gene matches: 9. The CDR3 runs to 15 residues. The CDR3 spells CAWKGGQGYGQPQHF. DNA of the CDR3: TGTGCCTGGAAGGGGGGACAGGGGTACGGTCAGCCCCAGCATTTT.

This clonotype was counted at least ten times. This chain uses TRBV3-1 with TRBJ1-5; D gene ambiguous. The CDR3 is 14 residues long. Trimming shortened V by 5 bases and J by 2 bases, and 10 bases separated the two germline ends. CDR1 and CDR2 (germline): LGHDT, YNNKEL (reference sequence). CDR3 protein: CASSGGRGNQPQHF. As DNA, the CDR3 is TGTGCCAGCAGCGGCGGAAGAGGCAATCAGCCCCAGCATTTT. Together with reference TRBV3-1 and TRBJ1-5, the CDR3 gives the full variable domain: DTAVSQTPKYLVTQMGNDKSIKCEQNLGHDTMYWYKQDSKKFLKIMFSYNNKELIINETVPNRFSPKSPDKAHLNLHINSLELGDSAVYFCASSGGRGNQPQHFGDGTRLSIL.

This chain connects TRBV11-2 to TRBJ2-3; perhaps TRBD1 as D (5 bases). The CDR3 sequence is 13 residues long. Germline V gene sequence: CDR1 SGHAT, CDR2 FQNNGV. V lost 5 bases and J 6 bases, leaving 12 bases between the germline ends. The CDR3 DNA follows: TGTGCCAGCAGCCCCACAGGTGTGGATACGCAGTATTTT. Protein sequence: CASSPTGVDTQYF.

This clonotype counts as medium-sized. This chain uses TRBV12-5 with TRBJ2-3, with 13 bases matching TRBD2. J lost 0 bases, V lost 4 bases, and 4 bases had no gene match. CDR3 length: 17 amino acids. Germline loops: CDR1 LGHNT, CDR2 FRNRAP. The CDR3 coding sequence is TGTGCTAGTGGTTCGGGACTAGCGGGGTTGAGCACAGATACGCAGTATTTT. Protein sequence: CASGSGLAGLSTDTQYF.

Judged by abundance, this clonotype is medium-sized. CDR3 bases: TGTGCCAGCAGCTTAAACACCGGTTGGACTGAAGCTTTCTTT. This translates into CASSLNTGWTEAFF. The chain is built from TRBV7-2 and TRBJ1-1; D is undetermined. Trimming took off 2 bases at V and 5 bases at J, with 12 bases between the two ends. This CDR3 comprises 14 residues. Germline-derived CDR1 and CDR2 are SGHTA and FQGNSA.

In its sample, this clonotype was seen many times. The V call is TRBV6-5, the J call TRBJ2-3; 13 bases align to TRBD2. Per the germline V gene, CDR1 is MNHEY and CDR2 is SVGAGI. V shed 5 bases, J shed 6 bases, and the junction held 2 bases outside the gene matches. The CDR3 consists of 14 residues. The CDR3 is CASSGLAGVDTQYF. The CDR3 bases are TGTGCCAGCAGTGGACTAGCGGGAGTGGATACGCAGTATTTT.

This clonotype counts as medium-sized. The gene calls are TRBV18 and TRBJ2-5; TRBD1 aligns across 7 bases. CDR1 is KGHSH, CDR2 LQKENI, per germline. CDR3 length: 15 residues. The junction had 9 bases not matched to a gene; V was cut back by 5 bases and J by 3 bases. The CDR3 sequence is CASSTRDSHKETQYF. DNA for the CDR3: TGTGCCAGCTCAACACGGGACAGCCACAAAGAGACCCAGTACTTC. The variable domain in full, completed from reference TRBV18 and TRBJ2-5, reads NAGVMQNPRHLVRRRGQEARLRCSPMKGHSHVYWYRQLPEEGLKFMVYLQKENIIDESGMPKERFSAEFPKEGPSILRIQQVVRGDSAAYFCASSTRDSHKETQYFGPGTRLLVL.

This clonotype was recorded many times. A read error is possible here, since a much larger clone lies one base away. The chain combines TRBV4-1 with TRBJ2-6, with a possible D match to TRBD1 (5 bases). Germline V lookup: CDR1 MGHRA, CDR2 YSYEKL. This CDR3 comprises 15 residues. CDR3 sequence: CASRIAPSGANVLNF. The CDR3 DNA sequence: TGCGCCAGCAGGATTGCCCCGTCTGGGGCCAACGTCCTGAATTTC.

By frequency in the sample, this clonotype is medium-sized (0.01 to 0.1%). The CDR3 loop reads CASSHPGQLYQPQHF. The DNA for the CDR3 is TGCGCCAGCAGCCATCCGGGACAGCTTTATCAGCCCCAGCATTTT. The chain employs TRBV4-1 and TRBJ1-5; 7 nucleotides agree with TRBD1. Germline V CDR1 and CDR2: MGHRA, YSYEKL. Trimming removed 3 bases from V and 5 bases from J; junction bases left unmatched: 7. CDR3 size: 15 residues.

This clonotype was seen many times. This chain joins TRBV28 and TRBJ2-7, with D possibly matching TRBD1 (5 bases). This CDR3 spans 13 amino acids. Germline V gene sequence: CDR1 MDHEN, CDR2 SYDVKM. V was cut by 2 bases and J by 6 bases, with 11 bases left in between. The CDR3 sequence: CASSLRQPGEQYF. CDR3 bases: TGTGCCAGCAGTTTACGACAGCCTGGCGAGCAGTACTTC.

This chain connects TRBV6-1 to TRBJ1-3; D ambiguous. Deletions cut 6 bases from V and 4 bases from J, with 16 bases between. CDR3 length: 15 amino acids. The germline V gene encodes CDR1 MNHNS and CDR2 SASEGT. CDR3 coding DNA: TGTGCCAGCAGGAGTCAAGGTGGAGAAGGAAACACCATATATTTT. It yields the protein CASRSQGGEGNTIYF.

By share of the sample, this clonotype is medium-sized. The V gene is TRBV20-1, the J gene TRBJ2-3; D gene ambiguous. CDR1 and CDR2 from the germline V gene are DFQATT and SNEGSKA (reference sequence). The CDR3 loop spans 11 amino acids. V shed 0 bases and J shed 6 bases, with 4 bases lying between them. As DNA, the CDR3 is TGCAGTGCTAGAGATCAGGATACGCAGTATTTT. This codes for CSARDQDTQYF.

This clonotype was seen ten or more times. The CDR3 coding sequence is TGCAGTGCCAGACCCCCCGGGGACCGCACAGATACGCAGTATTTT. This codes for CSARPPGDRTDTQYF. The chain combines TRBV20-1 with TRBJ2-3; D is tentatively TRBD1 or TRBD2 (5 bases each). Germline V gene data show CDR1 as DFQATT and CDR2 as SNEGSKA (reference sequence). This CDR3 has 15 residues. Trimming took 6 bases from V and 1 from J, leaving 17 bases between them.

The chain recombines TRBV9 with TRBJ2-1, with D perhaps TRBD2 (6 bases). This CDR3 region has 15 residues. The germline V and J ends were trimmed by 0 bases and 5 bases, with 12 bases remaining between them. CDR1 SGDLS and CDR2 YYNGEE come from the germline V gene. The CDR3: CASSVATGLNNEQFF. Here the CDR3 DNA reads TGTGCCAGCAGCGTAGCTACGGGACTGAACAATGAGCAGTTCTTC.

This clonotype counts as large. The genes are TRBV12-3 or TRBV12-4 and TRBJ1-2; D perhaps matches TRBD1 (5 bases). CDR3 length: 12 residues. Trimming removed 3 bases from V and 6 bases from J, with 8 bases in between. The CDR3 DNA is TGTGCCAGCAGTTTGGGACCTAATGGCTACACCTTC. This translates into CASSLGPNGYTF.

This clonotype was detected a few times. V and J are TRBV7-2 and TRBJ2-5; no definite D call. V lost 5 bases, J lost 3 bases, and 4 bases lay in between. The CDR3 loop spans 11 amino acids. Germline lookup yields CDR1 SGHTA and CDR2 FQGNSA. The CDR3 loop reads CASSQEETQYF. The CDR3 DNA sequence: TGTGCCAGCAGCCAAGAAGAGACCCAGTACTTC.

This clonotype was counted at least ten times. The CDR3 here is CASSFLNRLPLRETQYF. CDR3 in DNA: TGTGCCAGCAGCTTTTTAAACCGACTTCCCCTCCGGGAGACCCAGTACTTC. V usage is TRBV7-9 and J usage is TRBJ2-5; D unclear. Germline V gives CDR1 SEHNR, CDR2 FQNEAQ (reference sequence). The CDR3 runs to 17 residues. The V end was cut by 3 bases, the J end by 5 bases, with 22 bases between.

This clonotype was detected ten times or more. This chain's CDR3 is CASTSTQYSSYNSPLHF. The CDR3 DNA reads TGTGCCAGCACCTCGACTCAATATAGCTCCTATAATTCACCCCTCCACTTT. This chain connects TRBV28 to TRBJ1-6; D is unclear. Trimming took off 7 bases at V and 0 bases at J, with 16 bases between the two ends. This CDR3 comprises 17 residues. Germline-derived CDR1 and CDR2 are MDHEN and SYDVKM.